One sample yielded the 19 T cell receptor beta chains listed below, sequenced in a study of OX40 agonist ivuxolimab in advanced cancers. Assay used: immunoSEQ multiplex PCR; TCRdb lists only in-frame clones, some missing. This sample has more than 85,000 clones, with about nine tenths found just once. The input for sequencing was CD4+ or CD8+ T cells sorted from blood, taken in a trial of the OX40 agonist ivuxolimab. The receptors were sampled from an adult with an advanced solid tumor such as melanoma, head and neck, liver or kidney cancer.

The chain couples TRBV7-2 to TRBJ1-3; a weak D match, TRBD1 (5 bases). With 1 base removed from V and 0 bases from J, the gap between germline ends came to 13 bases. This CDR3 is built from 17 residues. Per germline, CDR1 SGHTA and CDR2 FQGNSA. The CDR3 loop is CASSLGGTGNSGNTIYF. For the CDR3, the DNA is TGTGCCAGCAGCTTAGGAGGGACCGGAAACTCTGGAAACACCATATATTTT.

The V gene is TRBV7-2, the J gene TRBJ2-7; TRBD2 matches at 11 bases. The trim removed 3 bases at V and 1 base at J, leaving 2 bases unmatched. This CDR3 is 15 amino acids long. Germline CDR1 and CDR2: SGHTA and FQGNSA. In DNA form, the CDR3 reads TGTGCCAGCAGCTTCGGGACTAGCGGTTCCTACGAGCAGTACTTC. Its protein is CASSFGTSGSYEQYF.

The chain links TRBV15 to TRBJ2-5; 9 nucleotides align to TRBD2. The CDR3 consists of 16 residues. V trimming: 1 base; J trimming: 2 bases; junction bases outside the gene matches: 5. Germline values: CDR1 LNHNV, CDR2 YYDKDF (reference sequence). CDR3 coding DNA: TGTGCCACCAGCAGAGGCCGGACTAGCGCTCAAGAGACCCAGTACTTC. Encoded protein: CATSRGRTSAQETQYF. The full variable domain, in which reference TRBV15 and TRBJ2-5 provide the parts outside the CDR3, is DAMVIQNPRYQVTQFGKPVTLSCSQTLNHNVMYWYQQKSSQAPKLLFHYYDKDFNNEADTPDNFQSRRPNTSFCFLDIRSPGLGDTAMYLCATSRGRTSAQETQYFGPGTRLLVL.

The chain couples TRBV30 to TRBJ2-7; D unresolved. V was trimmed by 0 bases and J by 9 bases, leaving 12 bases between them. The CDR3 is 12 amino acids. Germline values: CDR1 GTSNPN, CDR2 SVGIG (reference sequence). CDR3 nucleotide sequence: TGTGCCTGGAGTGTCGGCATTCCTTCGCAGTACTTC. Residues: CAWSVGIPSQYF.

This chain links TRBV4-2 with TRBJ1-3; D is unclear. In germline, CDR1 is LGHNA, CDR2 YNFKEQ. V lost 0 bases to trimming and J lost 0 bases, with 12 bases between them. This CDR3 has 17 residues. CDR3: CASSQDGTVSSGNTIYF. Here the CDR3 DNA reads TGTGCCAGCAGCCAAGATGGAACGGTGAGCTCTGGAAACACCATATATTTT.

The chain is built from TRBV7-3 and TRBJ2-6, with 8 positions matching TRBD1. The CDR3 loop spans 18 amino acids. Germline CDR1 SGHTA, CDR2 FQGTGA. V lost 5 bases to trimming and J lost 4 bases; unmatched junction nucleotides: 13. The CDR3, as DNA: TGTGCCAGCAGCGCCCAGGGGGCGGCCCCTCTGGGGGCCAACGTCCTGACTTTC. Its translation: CASSAQGAAPLGANVLTF.

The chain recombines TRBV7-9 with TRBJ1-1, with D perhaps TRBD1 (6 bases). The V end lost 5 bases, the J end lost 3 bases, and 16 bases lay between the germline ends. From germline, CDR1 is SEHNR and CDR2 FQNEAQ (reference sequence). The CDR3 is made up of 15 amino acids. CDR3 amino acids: CASSQWGQGDTEAFF. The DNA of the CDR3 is TGTGCCAGCAGCCAATGGGGGCAGGGTGACACTGAAGCTTTCTTT. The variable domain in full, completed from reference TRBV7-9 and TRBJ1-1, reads DTGVSQNPRHKITKRGQNVTFRCDPISEHNRLYWYRQTLGQGPEFLTYFQNEAQLEKSRLLSDRFSAERPKGSFSTLEIQRTEQGDSAMYLCASSQWGQGDTEAFFGQGTRLTVV.

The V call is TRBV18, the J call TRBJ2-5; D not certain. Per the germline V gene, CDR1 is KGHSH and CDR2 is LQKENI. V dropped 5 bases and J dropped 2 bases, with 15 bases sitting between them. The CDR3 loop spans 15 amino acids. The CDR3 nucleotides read TGTGCCAGCTCATTGAGTGGTCTGGAGCAAGAGACCCAGTACTTC. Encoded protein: CASSLSGLEQETQYF.

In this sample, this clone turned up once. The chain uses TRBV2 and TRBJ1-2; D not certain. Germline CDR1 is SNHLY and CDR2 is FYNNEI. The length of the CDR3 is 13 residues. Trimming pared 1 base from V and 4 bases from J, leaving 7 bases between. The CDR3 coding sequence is TGTGCCAGCAGTGAAGAACGGTTCTATGGCTACACCTTC. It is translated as CASSEERFYGYTF.

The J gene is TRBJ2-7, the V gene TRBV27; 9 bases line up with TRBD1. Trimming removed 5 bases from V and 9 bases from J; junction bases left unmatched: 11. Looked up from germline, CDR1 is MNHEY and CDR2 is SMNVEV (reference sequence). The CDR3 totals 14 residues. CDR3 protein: CASSNSGQGMGQYF. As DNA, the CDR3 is TGTGCCAGCAGTAACTCGGGACAGGGAATGGGGCAGTACTTC.

The CDR3 region is CASRRTSGVYQETQYF. In DNA form, the CDR3 reads TGCGCCAGCAGACGGACTAGCGGCGTGTACCAAGAGACCCAGTACTTC. This rearrangement joins TRBV5-1 to TRBJ2-5; 10 bases map to TRBD2. The CDR3 is made up of 16 amino acids. V lost 5 bases to trimming and J lost 0 bases; unmatched junction nucleotides: 7. Germline assignment: CDR1 SGHRS and CDR2 YFSETQ. The variable domain in full, with the rest retrieved from reference TRBV5-1 and TRBJ2-5, is KAGVTQTPRYLIKTRGQQVTLSCSPISGHRSVSWYQQTPGQGLQFLFEYFSETQRNKGNFPGRFSGRQFSNSRSEMNVSTLELGDSALYLCASRRTSGVYQETQYFGPGTRLLVL.

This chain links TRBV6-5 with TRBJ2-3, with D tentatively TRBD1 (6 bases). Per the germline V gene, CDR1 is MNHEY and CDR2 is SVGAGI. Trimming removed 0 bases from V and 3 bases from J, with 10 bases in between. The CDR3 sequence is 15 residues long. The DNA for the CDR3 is TGTGCCAGCAGTTACTCGGGGGCCCCTACAGATACGCAGTATTTT. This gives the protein CASSYSGAPTDTQYF.

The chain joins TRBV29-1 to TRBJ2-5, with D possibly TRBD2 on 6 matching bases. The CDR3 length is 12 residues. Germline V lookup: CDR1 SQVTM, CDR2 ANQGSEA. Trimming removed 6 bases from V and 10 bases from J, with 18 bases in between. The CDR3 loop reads CSVERTRTNQYF. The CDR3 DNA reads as TGCAGCGTCGAACGGACCCGGACTAACCAGTACTTC. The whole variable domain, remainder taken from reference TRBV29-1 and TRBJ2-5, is SAVISQKPSRDICQRGTSLTIQCQVDSQVTMMFWYRQQPGQSLTLIATANQGSEATYESGFVIDKFPISRPNLTFSTLTVSNMSPEDSSIYLCSVERTRTNQYFGPGTRLLVL.

CDR3 amino acids: CASSLVGQESTGELFF. Here the CDR3 DNA reads TGTGCCAGCAGCTTGGTGGGACAGGAGAGCACCGGGGAGCTGTTTTTT. The V call is TRBV5-6, the J call TRBJ2-2; 8 bases agree with TRBD1. There are 16 residues in the CDR3. V dropped 0 bases and J dropped 4; count of bases not matched to a gene: 5. Germline V gene sequence: CDR1 SGHDT, CDR2 YYEEEE. The full variable domain, its missing parts supplied by reference TRBV5-6 and TRBJ2-2, is DAGVTQSPTHLIKTRGQQVTLRCSPKSGHDTVSWYQQALGQGPQFIFQYYEEEERQRGNFPDRFSGHQFPNYSSELNVNALLLGDSALYLCASSLVGQESTGELFFGEGSRLTVL.

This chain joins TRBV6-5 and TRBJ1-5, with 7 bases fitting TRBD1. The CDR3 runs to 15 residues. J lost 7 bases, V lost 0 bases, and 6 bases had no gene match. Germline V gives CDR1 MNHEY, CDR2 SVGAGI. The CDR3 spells CASSYSYRGGQPQHF. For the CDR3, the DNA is TGTGCCAGCAGTTACTCGTACAGGGGAGGGCAGCCCCAGCATTTT.

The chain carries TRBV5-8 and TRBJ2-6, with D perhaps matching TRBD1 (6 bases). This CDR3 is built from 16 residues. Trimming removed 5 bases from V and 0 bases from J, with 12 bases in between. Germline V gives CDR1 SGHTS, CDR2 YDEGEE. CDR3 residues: CASSPGQPSGANVLTF. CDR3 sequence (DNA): TGTGCCAGCAGTCCAGGACAGCCCTCTGGGGCCAACGTCCTGACTTTC. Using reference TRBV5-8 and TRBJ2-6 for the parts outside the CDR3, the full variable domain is EAGVTQSPTHLIKTRGQQATLRCSPISGHTSVYWYQQALGLGLQFLLWYDEGEERNRGNFPPRFSGRQFPNYSSELNVNALELEDSALYLCASSPGQPSGANVLTFGAGSRLTVL.

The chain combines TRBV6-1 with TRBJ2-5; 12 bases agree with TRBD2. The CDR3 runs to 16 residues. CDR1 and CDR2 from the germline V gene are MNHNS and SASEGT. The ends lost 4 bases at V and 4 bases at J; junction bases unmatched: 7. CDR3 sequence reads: CASSVASGRGGETQYF. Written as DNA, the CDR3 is TGTGCCAGCAGTGTGGCTAGCGGGAGGGGAGGAGAGACCCAGTACTTC.

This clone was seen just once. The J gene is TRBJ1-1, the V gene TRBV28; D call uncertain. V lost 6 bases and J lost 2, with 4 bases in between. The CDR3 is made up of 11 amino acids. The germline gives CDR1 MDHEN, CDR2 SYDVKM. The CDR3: CASRANTEAFF. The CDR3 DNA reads TGTGCCAGCAGGGCAAACACTGAAGCTTTCTTT.

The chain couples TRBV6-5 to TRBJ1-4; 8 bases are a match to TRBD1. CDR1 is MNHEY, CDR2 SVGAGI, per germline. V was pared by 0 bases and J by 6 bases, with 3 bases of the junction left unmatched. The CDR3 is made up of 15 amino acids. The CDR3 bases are TGTGCCAGCAGTTACTCCCCAGGGGGCCATGAAAAACTGTTTTTT. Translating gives CASSYSPGGHEKLFF.